This T cell receptor beta chain was captured by sequencing in a study of cytomegalovirus exposure and HLA in healthy donors. Study summary: The study placed approximately 80% of its 398 genotyped donors in the Caucasian-associated ancestry cluster. Overall study findings and caveats: As a later analysis showed, several of the most significant clusters appeared to be linked to common viral pathogens. An analysis done earlier found most TCR beta V segments productive about 87% or about 30% of the time.

With respect to this clone: Its antigen remains unknown.

60 Vbeta and 13 Jbeta primers were used in PCR. The assay was immunoSEQ multiplex PCR, and TCRdb's table has in-frame clones only and misses some. The table lists 170,000 or so clones, more than 60% of them singletons, with 1.4% to 1.5% in the top ten. Germline V gene data show CDR1 as WNHNN and CDR2 as SYGVQD (reference sequence). The CDR3 extends over 14 amino acids. V was clipped by 6 bases and J by 8 bases; unmatched bases: 7. This clonotype was sampled from a woman in her twenties or thirties in good health and CMV-seropositive. V and J are TRBV10-1 and TRBJ2-1; 10 bases are shared with TRBD2. Specimen: PBMCs. CDR3 protein: CASRSSGRAHEQFF. CDR3 sequence (DNA): TGCGCCAGCAGGTCAAGCGGGAGGGCCCATGAGCAGTTCTTC.